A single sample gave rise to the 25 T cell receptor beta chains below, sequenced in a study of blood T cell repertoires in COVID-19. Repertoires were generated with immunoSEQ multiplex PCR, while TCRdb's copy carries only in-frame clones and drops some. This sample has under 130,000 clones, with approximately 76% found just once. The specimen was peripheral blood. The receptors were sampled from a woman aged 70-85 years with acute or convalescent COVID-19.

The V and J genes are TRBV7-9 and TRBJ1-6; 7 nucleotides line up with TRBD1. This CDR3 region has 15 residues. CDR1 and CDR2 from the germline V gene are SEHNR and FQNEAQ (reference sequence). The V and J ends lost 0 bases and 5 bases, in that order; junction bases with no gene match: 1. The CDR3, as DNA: TGTGCCAGCAGCTTAGCCGGGACAGATAATTCACCCCTCCACTTT. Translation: CASSLAGTDNSPLHF.

This CDR3 reads CASSTSRDRGWTEAFF. DNA of the CDR3: TGTGCCAGCAGTACTTCCCGGGACAGGGGTTGGACTGAAGCTTTCTTT. This chain uses TRBV6-6 with TRBJ1-1; 10 bases line up with TRBD1. The CDR3 runs to 16 residues. V shed 5 bases and J 5 bases; nucleotides not matched to a gene: 11. Germline V lookup: CDR1 MNHNY, CDR2 SVGAGI (reference sequence).

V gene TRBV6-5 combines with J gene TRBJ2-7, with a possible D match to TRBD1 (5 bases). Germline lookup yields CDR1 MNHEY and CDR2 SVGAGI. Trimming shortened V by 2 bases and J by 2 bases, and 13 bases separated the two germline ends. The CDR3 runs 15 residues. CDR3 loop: CASSYETGLPYEQYF. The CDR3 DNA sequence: TGTGCCAGCAGTTACGAAACAGGTCTGCCCTACGAGCAGTACTTC.

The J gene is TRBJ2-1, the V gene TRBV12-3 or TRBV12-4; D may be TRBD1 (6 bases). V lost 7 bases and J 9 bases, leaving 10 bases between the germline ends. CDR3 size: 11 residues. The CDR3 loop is CASITGTEQFF. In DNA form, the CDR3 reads TGTGCCAGCATAACAGGGACTGAGCAGTTCTTC.

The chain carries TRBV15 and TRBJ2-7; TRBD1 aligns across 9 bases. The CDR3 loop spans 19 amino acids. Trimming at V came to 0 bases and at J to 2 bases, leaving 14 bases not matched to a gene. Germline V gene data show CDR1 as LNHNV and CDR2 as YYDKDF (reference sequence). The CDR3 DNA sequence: TGTGCCACCAGCAGAGATACTCCGGCTGGGACAGGGAAGGCCTACGAGCAGTACTTC. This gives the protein CATSRDTPAGTGKAYEQYF.

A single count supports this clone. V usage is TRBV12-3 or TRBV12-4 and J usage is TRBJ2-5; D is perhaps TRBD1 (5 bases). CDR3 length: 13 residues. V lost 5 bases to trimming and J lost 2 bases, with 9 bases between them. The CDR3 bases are TGTGCCAGCAGTCAAAGACAGCAAGAGACCCAGTACTTC. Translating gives CASSQRQQETQYF.

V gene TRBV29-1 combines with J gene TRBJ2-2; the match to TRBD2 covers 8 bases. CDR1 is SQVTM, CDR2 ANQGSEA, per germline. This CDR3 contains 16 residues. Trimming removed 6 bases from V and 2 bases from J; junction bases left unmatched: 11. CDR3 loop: CSVRIGGGPNTGELFF. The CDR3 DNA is TGCAGCGTCCGCATTGGCGGGGGGCCAAACACCGGGGAGCTGTTTTTT.

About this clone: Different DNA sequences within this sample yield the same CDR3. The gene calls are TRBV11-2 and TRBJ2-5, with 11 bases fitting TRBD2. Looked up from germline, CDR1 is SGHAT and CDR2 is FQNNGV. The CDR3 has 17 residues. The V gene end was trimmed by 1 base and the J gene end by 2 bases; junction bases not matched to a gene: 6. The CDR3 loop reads CASSLGRLAGGQETQYF. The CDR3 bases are TGTGCCAGCAGCTTAGGGCGGCTAGCGGGGGGACAAGAGACCCAGTACTTC.

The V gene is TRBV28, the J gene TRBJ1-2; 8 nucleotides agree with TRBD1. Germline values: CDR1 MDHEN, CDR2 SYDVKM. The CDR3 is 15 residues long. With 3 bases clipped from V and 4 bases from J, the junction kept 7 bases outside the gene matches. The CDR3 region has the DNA TGTGCCAGCAGTTTCCCCAGGGGGCATAGCTATGGCTACACCTTC. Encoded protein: CASSFPRGHSYGYTF.

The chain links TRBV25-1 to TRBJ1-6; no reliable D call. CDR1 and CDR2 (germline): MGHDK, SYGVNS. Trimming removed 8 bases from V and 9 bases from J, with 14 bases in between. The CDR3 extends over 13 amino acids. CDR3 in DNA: TGTGCCAGCGCGAGAGGCATTTCTTCACCCCTCCACTTT. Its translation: CASARGISSPLHF.

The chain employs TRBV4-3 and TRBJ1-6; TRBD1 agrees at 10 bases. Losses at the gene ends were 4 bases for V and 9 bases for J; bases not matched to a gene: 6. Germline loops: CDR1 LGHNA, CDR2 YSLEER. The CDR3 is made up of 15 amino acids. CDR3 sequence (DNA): TGCGCCAGCAGCCCGACCGGGACAGGGGTTTCACCCCTCCACTTT. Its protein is CASSPTGTGVSPLHF.

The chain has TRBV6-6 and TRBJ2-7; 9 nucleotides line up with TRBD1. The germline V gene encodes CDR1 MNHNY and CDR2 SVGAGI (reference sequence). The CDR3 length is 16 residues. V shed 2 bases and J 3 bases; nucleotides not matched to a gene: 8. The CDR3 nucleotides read TGTGCCAGCAGTTACAATCCGGGACAGGGAAACTACGAGCAGTACTTC. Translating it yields CASSYNPGQGNYEQYF.

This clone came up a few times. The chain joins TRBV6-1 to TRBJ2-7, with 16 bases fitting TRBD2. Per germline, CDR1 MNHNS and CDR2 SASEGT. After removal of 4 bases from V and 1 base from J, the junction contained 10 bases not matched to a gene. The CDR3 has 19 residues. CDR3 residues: CASSGPGLAGGLVSYEQYF. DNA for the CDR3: TGTGCCAGCAGTGGACCGGGACTAGCGGGGGGGCTAGTATCCTACGAGCAGTACTTC.

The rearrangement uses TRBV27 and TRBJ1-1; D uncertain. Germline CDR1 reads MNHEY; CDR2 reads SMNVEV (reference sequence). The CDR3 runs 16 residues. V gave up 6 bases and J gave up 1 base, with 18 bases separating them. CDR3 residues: CASSQTAGRGNTEAFF. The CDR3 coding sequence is TGTGCCAGCAGCCAGACGGCCGGGAGAGGGAACACTGAAGCTTTCTTT.

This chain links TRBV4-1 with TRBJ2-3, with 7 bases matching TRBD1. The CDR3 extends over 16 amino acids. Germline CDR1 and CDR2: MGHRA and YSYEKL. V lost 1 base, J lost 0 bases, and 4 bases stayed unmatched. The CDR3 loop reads CASSQARQGSTDTQYF. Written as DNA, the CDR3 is TGCGCCAGCAGCCAAGCTCGACAGGGCAGCACAGATACGCAGTATTTT.

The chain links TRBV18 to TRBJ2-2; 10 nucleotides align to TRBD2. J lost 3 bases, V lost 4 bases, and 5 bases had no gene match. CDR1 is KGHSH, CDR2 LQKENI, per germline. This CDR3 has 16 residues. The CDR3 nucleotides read TGTGCCAGCTCACTCCGGACTAGCGGTGACACCGGGGAGCTGTTTTTT. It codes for CASSLRTSGDTGELFF.

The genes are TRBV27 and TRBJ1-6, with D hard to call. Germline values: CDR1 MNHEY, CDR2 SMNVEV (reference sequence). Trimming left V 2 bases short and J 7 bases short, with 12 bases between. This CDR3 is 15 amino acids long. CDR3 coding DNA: TGTGCCAGCAGTTTAGGATTAGTCGGGAATTCACCCCTCCACTTT. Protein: CASSLGLVGNSPLHF.

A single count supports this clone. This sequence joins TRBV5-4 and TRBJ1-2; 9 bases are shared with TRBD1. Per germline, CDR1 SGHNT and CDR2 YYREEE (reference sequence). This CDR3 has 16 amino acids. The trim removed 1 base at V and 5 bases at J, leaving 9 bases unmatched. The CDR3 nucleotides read TGTGCCAGCAGCTTGCGGGGGGGACAGGGCCAGTATGGCTACACCTTC. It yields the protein CASSLRGGQGQYGYTF.

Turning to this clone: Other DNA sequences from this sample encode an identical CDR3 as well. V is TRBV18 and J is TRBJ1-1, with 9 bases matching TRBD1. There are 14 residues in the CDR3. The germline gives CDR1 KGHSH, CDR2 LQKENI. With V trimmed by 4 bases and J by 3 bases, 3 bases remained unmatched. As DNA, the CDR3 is TGTGCCAGCTCACTACGGACAGGGGACACTGAAGCTTTCTTT. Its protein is CASSLRTGDTEAFF.

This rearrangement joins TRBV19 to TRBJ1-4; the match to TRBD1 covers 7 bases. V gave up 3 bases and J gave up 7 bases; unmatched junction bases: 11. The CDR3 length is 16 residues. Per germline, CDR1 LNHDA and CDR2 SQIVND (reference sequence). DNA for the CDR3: TGTGCCAGTAGTATGGGCGAAGGGGGCAGGGGTGAAAAACTGTTTTTT. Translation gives CASSMGEGGRGEKLFF.

CDR3 in DNA: TGTGCCTGGAGTGCCCCGGGGGGAAGAGGTGGCTATGGCTACACCTTC. Amino acid sequence: CAWSAPGGRGGYGYTF. V and J are TRBV30 and TRBJ1-2; D perhaps matches TRBD1 (5 bases). V shed 1 base and J shed 4 bases, with 19 bases lying between them. The CDR3 extends over 16 amino acids. CDR1 and CDR2 (germline): GTSNPN, SVGIG (reference sequence).

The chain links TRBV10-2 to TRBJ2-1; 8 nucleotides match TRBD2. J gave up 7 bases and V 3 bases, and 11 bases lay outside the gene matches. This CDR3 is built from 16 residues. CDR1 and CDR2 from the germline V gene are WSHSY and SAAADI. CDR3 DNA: TGCGCCAGCAGTGATCTAGCGGCGGGGGGAAGAAATGAGCAGTTCTTC. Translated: CASSDLAAGGRNEQFF.

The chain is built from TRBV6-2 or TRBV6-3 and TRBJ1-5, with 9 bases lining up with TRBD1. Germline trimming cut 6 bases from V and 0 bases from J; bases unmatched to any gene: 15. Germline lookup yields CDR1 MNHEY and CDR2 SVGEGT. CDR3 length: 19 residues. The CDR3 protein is CASSRKVQGALNSNQPQHF. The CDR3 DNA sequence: TGTGCCAGCAGCCGCAAAGTACAGGGGGCCCTTAATAGCAATCAGCCCCAGCATTTT.

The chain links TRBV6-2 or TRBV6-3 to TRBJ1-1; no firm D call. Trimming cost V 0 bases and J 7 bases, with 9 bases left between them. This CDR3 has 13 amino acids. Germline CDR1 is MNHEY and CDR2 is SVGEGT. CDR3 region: CASSYSDADEAFF. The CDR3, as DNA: TGTGCCAGCAGTTACTCTGATGCGGATGAAGCTTTCTTT.

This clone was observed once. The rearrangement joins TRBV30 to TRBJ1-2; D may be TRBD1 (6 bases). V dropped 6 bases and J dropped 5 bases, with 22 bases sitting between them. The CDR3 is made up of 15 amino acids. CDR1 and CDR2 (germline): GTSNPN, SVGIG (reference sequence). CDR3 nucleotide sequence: TGTGCCTGCCCCCGAAACAGGGATCCCAATTATGGCTACACCTTC. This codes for CACPRNRDPNYGYTF.